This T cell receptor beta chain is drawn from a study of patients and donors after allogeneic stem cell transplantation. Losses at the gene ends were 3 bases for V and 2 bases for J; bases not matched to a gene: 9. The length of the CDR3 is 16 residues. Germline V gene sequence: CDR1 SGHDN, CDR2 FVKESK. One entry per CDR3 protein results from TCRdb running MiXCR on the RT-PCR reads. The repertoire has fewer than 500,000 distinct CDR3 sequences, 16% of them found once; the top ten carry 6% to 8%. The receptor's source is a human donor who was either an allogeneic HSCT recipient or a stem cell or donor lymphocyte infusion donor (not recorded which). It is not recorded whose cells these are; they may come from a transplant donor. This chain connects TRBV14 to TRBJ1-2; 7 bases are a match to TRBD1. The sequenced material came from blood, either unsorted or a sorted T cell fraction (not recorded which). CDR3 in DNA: TGTGCCAGCAGCCAGACGCGGGACAGAGGGAACTATGGCTACACCTTC. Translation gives CASSQTRDRGNYGYTF.